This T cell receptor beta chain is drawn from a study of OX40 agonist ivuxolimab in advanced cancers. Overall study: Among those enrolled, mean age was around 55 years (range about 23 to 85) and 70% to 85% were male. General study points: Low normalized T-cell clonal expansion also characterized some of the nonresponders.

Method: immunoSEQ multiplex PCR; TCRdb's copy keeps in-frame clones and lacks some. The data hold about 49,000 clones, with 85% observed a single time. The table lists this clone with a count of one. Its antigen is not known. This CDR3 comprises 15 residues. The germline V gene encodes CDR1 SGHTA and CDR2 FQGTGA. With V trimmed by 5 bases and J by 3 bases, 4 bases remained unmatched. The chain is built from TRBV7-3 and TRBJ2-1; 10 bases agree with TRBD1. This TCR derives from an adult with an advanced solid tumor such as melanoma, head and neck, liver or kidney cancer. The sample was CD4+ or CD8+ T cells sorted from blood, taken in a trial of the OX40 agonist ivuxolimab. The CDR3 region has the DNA TGTGCCAGCAGCCATGGACAGGGGGTCTACAATGAGCAGTTCTTC. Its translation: CASSHGQGVYNEQFF. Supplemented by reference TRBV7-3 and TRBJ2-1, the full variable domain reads GAGVSQTPSNKVTEKGKYVELRCDPISGHTALYWYRQSLGQGPEFLIYFQGTGAADDSGLPNDRFFAVRPEGSVSTLKIQRTERGDSAVYLCASSHGQGVYNEQFFGPGTRLTVL.